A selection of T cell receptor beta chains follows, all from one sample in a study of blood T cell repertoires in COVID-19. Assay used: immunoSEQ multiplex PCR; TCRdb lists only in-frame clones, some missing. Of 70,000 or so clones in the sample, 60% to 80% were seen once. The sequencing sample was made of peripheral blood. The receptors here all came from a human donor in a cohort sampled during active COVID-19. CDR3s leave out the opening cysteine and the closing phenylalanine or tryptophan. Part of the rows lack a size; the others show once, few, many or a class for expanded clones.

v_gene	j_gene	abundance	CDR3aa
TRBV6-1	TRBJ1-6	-	ASSDQGHGSPLH
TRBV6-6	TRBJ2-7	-	ASSPGTGGTGEQY
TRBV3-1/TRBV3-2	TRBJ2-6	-	ASSQAGASGSSGANVLT
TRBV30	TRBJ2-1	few	AWSPSGGNQEQF
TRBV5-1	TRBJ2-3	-	ASSSDRPTDTQY
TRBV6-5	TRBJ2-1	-	ASRTSGGDNEQF
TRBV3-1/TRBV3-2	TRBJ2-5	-	ASSQVTYQETQY
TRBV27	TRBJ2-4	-	ASSLSIAKNIQY
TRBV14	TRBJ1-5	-	ASARGPNQPQH
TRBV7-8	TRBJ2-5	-	ASSPVTAYQETQY
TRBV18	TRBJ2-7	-	ASSPAGLNYEQY
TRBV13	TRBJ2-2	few	ASSIRQGDTGELF
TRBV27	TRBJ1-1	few	ASSFQQGTEAF
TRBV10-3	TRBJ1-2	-	AISERGRAYNYGYT
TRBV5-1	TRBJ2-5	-	ASSLGPQSPRGETQY
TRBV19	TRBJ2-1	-	ATRVAGEGYNEQF
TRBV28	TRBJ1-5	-	ASSLGFQGPQH
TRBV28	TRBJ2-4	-	ASSSGQVTIQY
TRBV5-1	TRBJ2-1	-	ASSQPQTSESSYNEQF
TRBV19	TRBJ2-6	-	ASRRTGGMRPGANVLT
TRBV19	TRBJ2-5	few	ASSTGGGETQY
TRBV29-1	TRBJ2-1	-	SVFGLVNSYNEQF
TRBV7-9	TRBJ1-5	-	ASSRGIGTQDQPQH
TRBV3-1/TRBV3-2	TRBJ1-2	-	ASSQGGVGYT
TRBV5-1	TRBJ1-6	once	ASSLEGRENSPLH
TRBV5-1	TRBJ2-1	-	ASSPSDRAWEQF
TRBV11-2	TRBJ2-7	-	ASSLYPGHLSYEQY
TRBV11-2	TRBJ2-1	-	ASSRRTSGISYNEQF
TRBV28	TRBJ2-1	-	ASSLGRVNEQF
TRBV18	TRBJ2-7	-	ASSPGAGEVYEQY
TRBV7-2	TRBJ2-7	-	ASSRDNGAYEQY
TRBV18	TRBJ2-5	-	ASSPRQGWEETQY
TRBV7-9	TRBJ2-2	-	ASSSASVENTGELF
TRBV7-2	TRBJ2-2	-	ASSNRDRNTGELF
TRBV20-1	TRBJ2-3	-	SASPDSGRAGTDTQY
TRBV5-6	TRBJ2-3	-	ASSSLLAGGKLDTQY
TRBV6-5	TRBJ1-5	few	ASSSLSGQNQPQH
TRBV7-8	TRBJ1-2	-	ASSLALAGVQGYT
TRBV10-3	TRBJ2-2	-	AISGTANTGELF
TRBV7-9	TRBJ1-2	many	ASSLSGQSYGYT
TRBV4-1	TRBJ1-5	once	ASSQDGVRPQH
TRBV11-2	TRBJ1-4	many	ASSLVLGVNEKLF
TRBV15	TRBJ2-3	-	ATSRDWGSGGDTQY
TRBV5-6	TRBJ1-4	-	ASRLTGTEKLF
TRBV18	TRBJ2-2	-	ASSPPRSDTGELF
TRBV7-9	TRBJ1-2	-	ASTRMGGYT
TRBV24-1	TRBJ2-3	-	ATSEAADTQY
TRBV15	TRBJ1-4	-	ATSRVGVPGQGTANEKLF
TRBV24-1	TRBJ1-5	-	ATSSYSNQPQH
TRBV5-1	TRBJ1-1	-	ASSPGIWGRNTEAF
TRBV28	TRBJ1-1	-	ASSSGGEDTEAF
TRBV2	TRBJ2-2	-	ASKGARATGELF
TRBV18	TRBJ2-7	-	ASSPPDRHPGEQY